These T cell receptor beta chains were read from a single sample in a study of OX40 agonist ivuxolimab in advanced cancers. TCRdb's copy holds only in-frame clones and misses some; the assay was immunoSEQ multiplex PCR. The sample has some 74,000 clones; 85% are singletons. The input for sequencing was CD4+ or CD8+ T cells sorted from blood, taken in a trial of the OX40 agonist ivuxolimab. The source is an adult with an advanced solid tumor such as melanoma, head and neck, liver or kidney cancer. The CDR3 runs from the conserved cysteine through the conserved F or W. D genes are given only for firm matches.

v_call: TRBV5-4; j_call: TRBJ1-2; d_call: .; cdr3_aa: CASSPMPARGPGYGYTF
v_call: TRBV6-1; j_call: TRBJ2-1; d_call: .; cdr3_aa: CASSEGRQQFF
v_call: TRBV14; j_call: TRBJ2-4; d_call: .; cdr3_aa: CASSQDTGRLAKNIQYF
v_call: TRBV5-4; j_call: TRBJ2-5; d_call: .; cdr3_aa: CASSLGVSSEETQYF
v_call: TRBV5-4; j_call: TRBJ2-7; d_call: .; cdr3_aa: CASSLANGNEQYF
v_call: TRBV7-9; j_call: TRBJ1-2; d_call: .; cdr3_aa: CASSPAVGYTF
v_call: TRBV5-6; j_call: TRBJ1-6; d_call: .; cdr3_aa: CASSAAVANSPLHF
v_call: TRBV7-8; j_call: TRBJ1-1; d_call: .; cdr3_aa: CASRSMQGGTEAFF
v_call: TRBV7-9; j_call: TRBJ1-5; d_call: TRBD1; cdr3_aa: CASSSPGDRFNQPQHF
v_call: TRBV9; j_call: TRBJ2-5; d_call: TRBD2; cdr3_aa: CASSDSSGREETQYF
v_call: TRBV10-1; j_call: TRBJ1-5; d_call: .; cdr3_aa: CASSVAAGQPQHF
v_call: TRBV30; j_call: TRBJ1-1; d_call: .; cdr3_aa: CAWSAPAQRNTEAFF
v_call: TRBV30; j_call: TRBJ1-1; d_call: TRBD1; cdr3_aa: CAWSRQGNIEAFF
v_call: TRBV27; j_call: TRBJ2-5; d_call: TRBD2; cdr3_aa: CASSKRGGQETQYF
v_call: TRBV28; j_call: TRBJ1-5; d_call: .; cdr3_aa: CASSPLDRSNQPQHF
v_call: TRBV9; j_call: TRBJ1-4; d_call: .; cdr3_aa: CASSPREGGNEKLFF
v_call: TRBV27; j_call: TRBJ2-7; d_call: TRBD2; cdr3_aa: CASSSPIRLAGGGEQYF
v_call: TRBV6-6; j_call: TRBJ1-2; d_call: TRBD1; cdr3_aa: CASSYRQGADYGYTF
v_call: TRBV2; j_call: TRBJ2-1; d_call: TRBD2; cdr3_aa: CASSEERGPNEQFF
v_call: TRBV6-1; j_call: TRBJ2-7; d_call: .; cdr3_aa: CASRPQGYEQYF
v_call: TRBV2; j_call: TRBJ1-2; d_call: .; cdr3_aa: CASSVQGSNYGYTF
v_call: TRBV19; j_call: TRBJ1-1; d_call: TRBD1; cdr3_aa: CASSRGTGVTNTEAFF
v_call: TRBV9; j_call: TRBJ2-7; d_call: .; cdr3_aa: CASGGVASPSAEQYF
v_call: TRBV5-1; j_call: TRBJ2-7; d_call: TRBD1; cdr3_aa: CASSSRQGSYEQYF
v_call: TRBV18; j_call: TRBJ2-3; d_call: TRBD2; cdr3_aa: CASSPRASGGSSTDTQYF
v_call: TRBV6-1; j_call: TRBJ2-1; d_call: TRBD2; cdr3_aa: CASIPSGDYNEQFF
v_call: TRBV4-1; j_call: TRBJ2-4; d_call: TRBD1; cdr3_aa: CASSQEGTAGAAKNIQYF
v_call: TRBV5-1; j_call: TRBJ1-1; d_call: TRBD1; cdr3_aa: CASSPTGTGHTEAFF
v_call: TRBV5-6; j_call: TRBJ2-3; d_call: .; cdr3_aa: CASSLGGKDTQYF
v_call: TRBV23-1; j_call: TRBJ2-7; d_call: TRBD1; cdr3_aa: CASSPTRDRVYEQYF
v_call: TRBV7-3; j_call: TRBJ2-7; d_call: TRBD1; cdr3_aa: CASSFLPGQGVHEQYF
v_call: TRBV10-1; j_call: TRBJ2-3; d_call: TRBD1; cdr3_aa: CASSVRRTGIPDTQYF
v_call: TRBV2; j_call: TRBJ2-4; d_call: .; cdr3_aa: CAVYKGNIQYF
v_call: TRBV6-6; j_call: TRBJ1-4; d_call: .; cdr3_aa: CASSYSPGENEKLFF
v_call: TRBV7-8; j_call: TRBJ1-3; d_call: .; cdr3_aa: CASSLSGAGGNTIYF
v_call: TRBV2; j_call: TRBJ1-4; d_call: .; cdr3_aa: CASSPSGVQGTDEKLFF
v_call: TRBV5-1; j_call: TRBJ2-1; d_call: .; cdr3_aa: CASSLGGVNEQFF
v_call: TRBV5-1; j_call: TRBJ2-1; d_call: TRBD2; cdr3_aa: CASSLTSGGAGEQFF
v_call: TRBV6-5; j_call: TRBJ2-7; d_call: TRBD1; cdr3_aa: CASRQDRGLYEQYF
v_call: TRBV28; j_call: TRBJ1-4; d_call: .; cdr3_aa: CASSSPGGDNEKLFF
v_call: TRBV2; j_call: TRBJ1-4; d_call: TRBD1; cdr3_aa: CASRRQGTTTNEKLFF
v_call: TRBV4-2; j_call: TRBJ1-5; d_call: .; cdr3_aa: CASSQDPRQGYSNQPQHF
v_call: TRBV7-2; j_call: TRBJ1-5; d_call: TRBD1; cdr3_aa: CASSLDRSNQPQHF
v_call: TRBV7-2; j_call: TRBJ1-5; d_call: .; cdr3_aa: CASSLGYNQPQHF
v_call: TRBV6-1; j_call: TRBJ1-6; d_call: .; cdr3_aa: CASSATPGQLNSPLHF
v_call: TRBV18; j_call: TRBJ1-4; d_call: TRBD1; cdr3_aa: CATTETLQGANEKLFF
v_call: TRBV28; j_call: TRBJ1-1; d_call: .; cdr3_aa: CASGVGQANTEAFF
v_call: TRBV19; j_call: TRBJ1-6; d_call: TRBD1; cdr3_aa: CATSRQGESPLHF
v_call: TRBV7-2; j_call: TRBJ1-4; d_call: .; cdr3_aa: CASSKDKGTNEKLFF
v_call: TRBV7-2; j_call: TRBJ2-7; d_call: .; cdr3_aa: CASSLSVGSTEQYF
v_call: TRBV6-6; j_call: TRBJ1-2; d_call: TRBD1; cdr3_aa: CASTRTDRVYGYTF
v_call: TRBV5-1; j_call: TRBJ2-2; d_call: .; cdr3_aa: CASSLIQTGNTGELFF
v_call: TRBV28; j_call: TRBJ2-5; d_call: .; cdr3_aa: CASSLWAGRQETQYF